Described below is a single T cell receptor (beta chain) sequence and its context. This sample stems from a study of OX40 agonist ivuxolimab in advanced cancers. Only in-frame clones appear in the TCRdb table, and some are missing; sequencing was by immunoSEQ multiplex PCR. The table records around 93,000 clones, around nine tenths of them present only once. V shed 7 bases, J shed 11 bases, and the junction held 10 bases outside the gene matches. Germline V gene lookup returns CDR1 LNHDA and CDR2 SQIVND (reference sequence). This CDR3 is built from 14 residues. The chain links TRBV19 to TRBJ2-1; 11 nucleotides match TRBD2. The specimen comprised CD4+ or CD8+ T cells sorted from blood, sampled in a trial of the OX40 agonist ivuxolimab. This clonotype was obtained from an adult with an advanced solid tumor such as melanoma, head and neck, liver or kidney cancer. The CDR3 region is CASTIGLAGGQQFF. The CDR3 nucleotides read TGTGCCAGTACCATTGGGCTAGCGGGGGGCCAGCAGTTCTTC. Full variable domain (remainder filled in from reference TRBV19 and TRBJ2-1): DGGITQSPKYLFRKEGQNVTLSCEQNLNHDAMYWYRQDPGQGLRLIYYSQIVNDFQKGDIAEGYSVSREKKESFPLTVTSAQKNPTAFYLCASTIGLAGGQQFFGPGTRLTVL.